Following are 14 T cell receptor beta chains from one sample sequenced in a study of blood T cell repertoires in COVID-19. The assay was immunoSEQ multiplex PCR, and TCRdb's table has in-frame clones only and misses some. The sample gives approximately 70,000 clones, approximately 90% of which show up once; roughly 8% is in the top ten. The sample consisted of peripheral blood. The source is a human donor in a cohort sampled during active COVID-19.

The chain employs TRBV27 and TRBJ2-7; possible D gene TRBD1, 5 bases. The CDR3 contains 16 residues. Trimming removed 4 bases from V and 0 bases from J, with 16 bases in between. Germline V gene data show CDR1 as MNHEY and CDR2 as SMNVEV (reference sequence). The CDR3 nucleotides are TGTGCCAGCAGTTCGCTTAAGACAGCTACCTCCTACGAGCAGTACTTC. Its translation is CASSSLKTATSYEQYF.

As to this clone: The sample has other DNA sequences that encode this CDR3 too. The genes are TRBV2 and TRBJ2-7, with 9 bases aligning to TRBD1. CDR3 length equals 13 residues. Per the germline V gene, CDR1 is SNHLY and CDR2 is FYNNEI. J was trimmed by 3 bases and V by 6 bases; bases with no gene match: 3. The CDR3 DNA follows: TGTGCCAGCAGGACGGACAGGGGCTACGAGCAGTACTTC. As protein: CASRTDRGYEQYF.

This chain's CDR3 is CASSLEQDNEKLFF. The CDR3 bases are TGCGCCAGCAGCTTGGAACAGGATAATGAAAAACTGTTTTTT. J is TRBJ1-4 and V is TRBV5-1; weak D call: TRBD1 (5 bases). Trimming shortened V by 0 bases and J by 4 bases, and 7 bases separated the two germline ends. The CDR3 sequence is 14 residues long. Germline V gene data show CDR1 as SGHRS and CDR2 as YFSETQ.

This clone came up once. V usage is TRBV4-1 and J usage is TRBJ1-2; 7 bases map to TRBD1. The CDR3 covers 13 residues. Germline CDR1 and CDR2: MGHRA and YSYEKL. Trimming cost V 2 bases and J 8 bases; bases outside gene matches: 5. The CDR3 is CASSQRVRGGYTF. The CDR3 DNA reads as TGCGCCAGCAGCCAAAGGGTCAGGGGGGGCTACACCTTC.

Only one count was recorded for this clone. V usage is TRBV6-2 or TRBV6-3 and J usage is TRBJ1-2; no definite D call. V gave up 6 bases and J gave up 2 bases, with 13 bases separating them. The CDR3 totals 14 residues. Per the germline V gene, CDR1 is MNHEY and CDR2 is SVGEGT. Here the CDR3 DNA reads TGTGCCAGCAGCCCTACGGGGTTCAACTATGGCTACACCTTC. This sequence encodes CASSPTGFNYGYTF.

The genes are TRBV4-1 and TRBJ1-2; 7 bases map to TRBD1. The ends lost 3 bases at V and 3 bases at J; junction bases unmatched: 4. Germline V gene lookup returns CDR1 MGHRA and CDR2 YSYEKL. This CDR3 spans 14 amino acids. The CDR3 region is CASSHAGTDYGYTF. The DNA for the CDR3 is TGCGCCAGCAGCCATGCCGGGACAGACTATGGCTACACCTTC.

The CDR3 coding sequence is TGTGCCAGCTCCCGGGACAGGGGTTCCGATCAGCCCCAGCATTTT. Amino acid sequence: CASSRDRGSDQPQHF. The rearrangement uses TRBV18 and TRBJ1-5; 10 bases match TRBD1. Trimming took 6 bases from V and 5 from J; bases not matched to a gene: 7. The CDR3 totals 15 residues. The germline gives CDR1 KGHSH, CDR2 LQKENI.

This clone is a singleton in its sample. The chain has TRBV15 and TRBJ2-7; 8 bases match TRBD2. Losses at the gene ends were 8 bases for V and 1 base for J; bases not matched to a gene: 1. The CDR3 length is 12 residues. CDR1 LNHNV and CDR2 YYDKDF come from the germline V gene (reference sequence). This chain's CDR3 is CATQRGSYEQYF. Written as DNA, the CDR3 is TGTGCCACCCAGCGGGGGTCCTACGAGCAGTACTTC.

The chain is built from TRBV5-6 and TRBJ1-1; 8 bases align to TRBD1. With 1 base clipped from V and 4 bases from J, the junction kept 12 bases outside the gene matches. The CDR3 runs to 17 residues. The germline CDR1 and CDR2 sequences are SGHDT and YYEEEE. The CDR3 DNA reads TGTGCCAGCAGCTTGAGGCAGGGGGCAGCTATGGGCACTGAAGCTTTCTTT. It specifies CASSLRQGAAMGTEAFF. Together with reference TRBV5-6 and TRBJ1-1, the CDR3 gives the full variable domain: DAGVTQSPTHLIKTRGQQVTLRCSPKSGHDTVSWYQQALGQGPQFIFQYYEEEERQRGNFPDRFSGHQFPNYSSELNVNALLLGDSALYLCASSLRQGAAMGTEAFFGQGTRLTVV.

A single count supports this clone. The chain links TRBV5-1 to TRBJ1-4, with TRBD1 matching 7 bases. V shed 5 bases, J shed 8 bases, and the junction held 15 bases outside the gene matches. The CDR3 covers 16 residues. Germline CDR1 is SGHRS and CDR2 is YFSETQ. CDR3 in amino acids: CASRDLRTGVGEKLFF. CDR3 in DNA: TGCGCCAGCAGGGATTTAAGAACAGGGGTAGGCGAAAAACTGTTTTTT.

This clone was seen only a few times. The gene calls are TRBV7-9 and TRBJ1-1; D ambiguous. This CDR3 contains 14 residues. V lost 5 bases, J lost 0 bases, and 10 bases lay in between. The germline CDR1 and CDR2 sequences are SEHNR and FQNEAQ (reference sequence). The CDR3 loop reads CASSPAPVNTEAFF. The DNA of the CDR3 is TGTGCCAGCAGCCCCGCCCCAGTGAACACTGAAGCTTTCTTT.

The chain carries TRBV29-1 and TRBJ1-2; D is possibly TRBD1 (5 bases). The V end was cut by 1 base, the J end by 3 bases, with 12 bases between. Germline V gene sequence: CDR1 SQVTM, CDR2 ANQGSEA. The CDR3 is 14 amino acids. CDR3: CSVEGFTGDYGYTF. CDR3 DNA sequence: TGCAGCGTTGAAGGGTTTACAGGTGACTATGGCTACACCTTC.

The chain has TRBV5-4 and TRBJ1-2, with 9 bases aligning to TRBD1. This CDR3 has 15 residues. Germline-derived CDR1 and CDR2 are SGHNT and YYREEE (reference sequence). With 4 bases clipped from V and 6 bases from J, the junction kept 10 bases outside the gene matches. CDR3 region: CASSALTGGNDGYTF. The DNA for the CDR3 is TGTGCCAGCAGCGCCCTCACAGGGGGCAACGATGGCTACACCTTC.

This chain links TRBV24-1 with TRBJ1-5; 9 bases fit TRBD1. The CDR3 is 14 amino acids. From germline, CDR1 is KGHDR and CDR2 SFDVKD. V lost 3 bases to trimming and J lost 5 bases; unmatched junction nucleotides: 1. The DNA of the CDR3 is TGTGCCACCAGTGATAACAGGGGGCATCAGCCCCAGCATTTT. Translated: CATSDNRGHQPQHF.